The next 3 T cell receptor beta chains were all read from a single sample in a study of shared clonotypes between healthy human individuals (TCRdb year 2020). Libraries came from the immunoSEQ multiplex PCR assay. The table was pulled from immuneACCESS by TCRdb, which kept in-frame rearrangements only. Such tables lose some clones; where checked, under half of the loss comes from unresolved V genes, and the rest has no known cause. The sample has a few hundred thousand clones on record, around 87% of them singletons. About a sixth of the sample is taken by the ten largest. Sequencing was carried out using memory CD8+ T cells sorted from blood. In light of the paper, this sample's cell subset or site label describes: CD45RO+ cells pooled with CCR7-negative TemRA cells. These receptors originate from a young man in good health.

The CDR3 nucleotides read TGTGCCAGCAGCTTACAGGGGGGACAAGAGACCCAGTACTTC. Protein: CASSLQGGQETQYF. The J gene is TRBJ2-5, the V gene TRBV11-2, with D possibly matching TRBD1 (7 bases). This CDR3 comprises 14 residues. The ends were cut back, 2 bases at V and 2 bases at J, with 9 bases in the middle. Germline V gives CDR1 SGHAT, CDR2 FQNNGV.

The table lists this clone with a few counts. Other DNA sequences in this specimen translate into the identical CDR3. CDR3 sequence: CASSFGTSGNNEQFF. The CDR3, as DNA: TGTGCCAGCAGTTTCGGGACTAGCGGAAACAATGAGCAGTTCTTC. V is TRBV27 and J is TRBJ2-1; 11 bases agree with TRBD2. The V and J ends lost 3 bases and 5 bases, in that order; junction bases with no gene match: 3. This CDR3 region has 15 residues. The germline CDR1 and CDR2 sequences are MNHEY and SMNVEV (reference sequence).

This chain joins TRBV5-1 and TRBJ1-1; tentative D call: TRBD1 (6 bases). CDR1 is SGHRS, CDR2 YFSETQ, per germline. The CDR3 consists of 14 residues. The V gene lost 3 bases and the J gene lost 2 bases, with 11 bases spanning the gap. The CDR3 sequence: CASSWDNLNTEAFF. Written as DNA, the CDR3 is TGCGCCAGCAGCTGGGACAACTTAAACACTGAAGCTTTCTTT.